The 29 T cell receptor beta chains given below trace back to one sample, sequenced in a study of CD8+CD57+ T cells in acquired aplastic anemia. Patients included in sequencing had previously demonstrated CD8+CD57+ cell expansion by flow cytometry. Genomic DNA served as template for TCR beta VDJ and CDR3 profiling. From the reads, TCRdb called clonotypes with MiXCR, one entry per CDR3 protein. The sample has 150,000 to 200,000 distinct CDR3 sequences; around 45% are singletons. What was sequenced was sorted CD4+, CD8+, or CD8+CD57+ T cells (not recorded which) from PBMCs. These receptors all come from a human donor with aplastic anemia.

This clonotype was observed at least ten times. The chain carries TRBV6-5 and TRBJ2-7; D is possibly TRBD1 (6 bases). Deletions cut 4 bases from V and 1 base from J, with 14 bases between. The CDR3 has 15 residues. Germline V CDR1 and CDR2: MNHEY, SVGAGI. This CDR3 reads CASSFHGQTSYEQYF. The CDR3 coding sequence is TGTGCCAGCAGTTTCCATGGACAGACGTCCTACGAGCAGTACTTC.

This clonotype was observed many times. The V gene is TRBV12-3 or TRBV12-4, the J gene TRBJ1-1, with no clear D. The V and J ends lost 3 bases and 3 bases respectively, with 8 bases between them. This CDR3 contains 13 residues. The CDR3, as DNA: TGTGCCAGCAGTTTGGGCAGCTACACTGAAGCTTTCTTT. Amino acid sequence: CASSLGSYTEAFF.

This clonotype was found a few times. This chain links TRBV24-1 with TRBJ2-1; tentative D call: TRBD2 (5 bases). V lost 9 bases and J 9 bases, leaving 17 bases between the germline ends. CDR1 is KGHDR, CDR2 SFDVKD, per germline. This CDR3 is 13 amino acids long. CDR3 protein: CATSGPRGGEQFF. CDR3 bases: TGTGCCACCTCGGGTCCCCGCGGAGGTGAGCAGTTCTTC.

As to this clonotype: A much larger clone differs from this one at a single base, so this may be a read error. This rearrangement joins TRBV10-3 to TRBJ2-3, with a weak D call TRBD1 (6 bases). The CDR3 has 15 amino acids. Germline-derived CDR1 and CDR2 are ENHRY and SYGVKD. CDR3 DNA sequence: TGTGCCAGCAGTAGGCAGGGGACCCTCACAGATGCGCAGTATTTT. Protein sequence: CASSRQGTLTDAQYF.

J is TRBJ2-7 and V is TRBV6-1; 10 bases fit TRBD2. The length of the CDR3 is 14 residues. Germline values: CDR1 MNHNS, CDR2 SASEGT. V gave up 7 bases and J gave up 6 bases; unmatched junction bases: 9. CDR3 in DNA: TGTGCCAGCATCCCAGGACTAGCGGAACCCGAGCAGTACTTC. It yields the protein CASIPGLAEPEQYF.

The rearrangement uses TRBV4-2 and TRBJ2-3, with 8 bases that match TRBD2. This CDR3 comprises 19 residues. J was trimmed by 0 bases and V by 4 bases; bases with no gene match: 15. Per the germline V gene, CDR1 is LGHNA and CDR2 is YNFKEQ. CDR3 sequence reads: CASSLPFSGVRSSTDTQYF. The CDR3 DNA follows: TGTGCCAGCAGCCTCCCCTTTAGCGGGGTCCGCTCAAGCACAGATACGCAGTATTTT.

The J gene is TRBJ2-2, the V gene TRBV27; 8 bases map to TRBD1. The germline CDR1 and CDR2 sequences are MNHEY and SMNVEV (reference sequence). This CDR3 has 17 residues. V was pared by 5 bases and J by 6 bases, with 14 bases of the junction left unmatched. This chain's CDR3 is CASSRTRDRQFSGELFF. The CDR3 DNA sequence: TGTGCCAGCAGTCGGACCCGGGACAGGCAATTTTCCGGGGAGCTGTTTTTT.

Concerning this clonotype: Germline and junction disagree at one end, which may indicate a read error. V is TRBV7-9 and J is TRBJ1-6; 7 nucleotides line up with TRBD1. Germline V gives CDR1 SEHNR, CDR2 FQNEAQ (reference sequence). The CDR3 runs 14 residues. The CDR3 coding sequence is TGTGCCAGCAGCCGAGACAGGGATAATTCGCCCCTCCACTTT. It encodes CASSRDRDNSPLHF.

This clonotype was counted between two and nine times. V is TRBV7-2 and J is TRBJ2-5, with TRBD2 matching over 10 bases. CDR3 length: 16 amino acids. Looked up from germline, CDR1 is SGHTA and CDR2 is FQGNSA. V lost 5 bases to trimming and J lost 2 bases; unmatched junction nucleotides: 8. The CDR3 nucleotides read TGTGCCAGCAGCCCTACTAGCGGGAAAACTCAAGAGACCCAGTACTTC. Encoded protein: CASSPTSGKTQETQYF.

The rearrangement uses TRBV10-3 and TRBJ1-1, with D possibly TRBD1 on 5 matching bases. Trimming removed 2 bases from V and 2 bases from J, with 15 bases in between. CDR1 and CDR2 from the germline V gene are ENHRY and SYGVKD. This CDR3 comprises 16 residues. CDR3 DNA: TGTGCCATCAGTGAGACAGGTACCCACCCTAACACTGAAGCTTTCTTT. Translated: CAISETGTHPNTEAFF.

This rearrangement joins TRBV7-9 to TRBJ2-5; TRBD2 is a possible D gene (6 bases). Deletions cut 5 bases from V and 5 bases from J, with 21 bases between. The CDR3 is 16 residues long. Germline assignment: CDR1 SEHNR and CDR2 FQNEAQ (reference sequence). The CDR3 DNA is TGTGCCAGCAGCACGACCCGGGACTCCGCGAAGGAGACCCAGTACTTC. It translates to CASSTTRDSAKETQYF.

The sample holds many counts of this clonotype. The chain uses TRBV12-3 or TRBV12-4 and TRBJ1-4, with TRBD1 identical over 8 bases. This CDR3 is 14 amino acids long. V lost 5 bases and J lost 3; bases outside the gene matches: 2. Here the CDR3 DNA reads TGTGCCAGCAGTCTACAGGGGGCTAATGAAAAACTGTTTTTT. Translation: CASSLQGANEKLFF.

This clonotype has just one count. This rearrangement joins TRBV19 to TRBJ1-1; D is perhaps TRBD1 (6 bases). Germline V gene data show CDR1 as LNHDA and CDR2 as SQIVND (reference sequence). There are 16 residues in the CDR3. Trimming shortened V by 3 bases and J by 4 bases, and 18 bases separated the two germline ends. The chain's CDR3 is CASSIVAGAGGTEAFF. In DNA form, the CDR3 reads TGTGCCAGTAGTATCGTGGCAGGGGCCGGGGGCACTGAAGCTTTCTTT.

The table lists this clonotype with many counts. The chain uses TRBV20-1 and TRBJ2-1, with 8 bases aligning to TRBD2. The germline CDR1 and CDR2 sequences are DFQATT and SNEGSKA (reference sequence). This CDR3 has 14 amino acids. J gave up 8 bases and V 5 bases, and 11 bases lay outside the gene matches. CDR3 bases: TGCAGTGCTTATGGCGCCACGGGGGGGGATGAGCAGTTCTTC. This encodes CSAYGATGGDEQFF.

V gene TRBV10-3 combines with J gene TRBJ2-5, with 11 bases fitting TRBD1. J gave up 2 bases and V 2 bases, and 1 base lay outside the gene matches. The CDR3 spans 15 residues. Germline CDR1 ENHRY, CDR2 SYGVKD. DNA of the CDR3: TGTGCCATCAGTGAGGGGACAGGGGGGCAAGAGACCCAGTACTTC. Translating it yields CAISEGTGGQETQYF.

This chain uses TRBV19 with TRBJ2-7, with TRBD2 matching 7 bases. V lost 1 base and J lost 2; bases outside the gene matches: 2. The germline gives CDR1 LNHDA, CDR2 SQIVND (reference sequence). The length of the CDR3 is 14 residues. CDR3 nucleotides: TGTGCCAGTAGTATAGGAGGACTAGCCTACGAGCAGTACTTC. It is translated as CASSIGGLAYEQYF.

This clonotype was picked up many times. The V and J genes are TRBV29-1 and TRBJ2-4; D might be TRBD1 (6 bases). Trimming left V 3 bases short and J 6 bases short, with 12 bases between. In germline, CDR1 is SQVTM, CDR2 ANQGSEA. CDR3 length: 13 residues. The CDR3 loop reads CSVDGQGINIQYF. The CDR3 DNA reads TGCAGCGTTGACGGTCAGGGGATAAACATTCAGTACTTC.

This clonotype was seen many times. The V call is TRBV19, the J call TRBJ1-6; TRBD1 is a possible D gene (6 bases). Trimming took off 5 bases at V and 8 bases at J, with 10 bases between the two ends. The CDR3 has 13 amino acids. In germline, CDR1 is LNHDA, CDR2 SQIVND (reference sequence). CDR3 protein: CASSQGRHSPLHF. CDR3 DNA sequence: TGTGCCAGTAGTCAGGGGAGACATTCACCCCTCCACTTT. The whole variable domain, filled in from reference TRBV19 and TRBJ1-6, reads DGGITQSPKYLFRKEGQNVTLSCEQNLNHDAMYWYRQDPGQGLRLIYYSQIVNDFQKGDIAEGYSVSREKKESFPLTVTSAQKNPTAFYLCASSQGRHSPLHFGNGTRLTVT.

This clonotype was counted a few times. The chain has TRBV2 and TRBJ1-1, with a tentative D call TRBD1 (5 bases). The CDR3 extends over 15 amino acids. V was clipped by 4 bases and J by 0 bases, with 12 bases between them. In germline, CDR1 is SNHLY, CDR2 FYNNEI. CDR3: CASSGDGYMNTEAFF. The CDR3 bases are TGTGCCAGCAGTGGGGACGGATACATGAACACTGAAGCTTTCTTT.

The gene calls are TRBV5-1 and TRBJ2-2, with unresolved D. Trimming removed 0 bases from V and 9 bases from J, with 12 bases in between. Germline CDR1 and CDR2: SGHRS and YFSETQ. CDR3 length: 14 residues. The CDR3 loop reads CASSLAAIQRELFF. The CDR3 DNA reads as TGCGCCAGCAGCTTGGCGGCAATACAGCGGGAGCTGTTTTTT.

A few counts support this clonotype. The chain combines TRBV30 with TRBJ1-3, with D tentatively TRBD1 (5 bases). Germline V gene lookup returns CDR1 GTSNPN and CDR2 SVGIG (reference sequence). The length of the CDR3 is 15 residues. V lost 0 bases, J lost 7 bases, and 16 bases lay in between. The CDR3 bases are TGTGCCTGGAGTGTATCTCGGACATTGGGGAACACCATATATTTT. Protein product: CAWSVSRTLGNTIYF.

The rearrangement links TRBV19 to TRBJ2-1; D gene uncertain. CDR3 length equals 15 residues. V was cut by 1 base and J by 2 bases, with 9 bases left in between. The germline V gene encodes CDR1 LNHDA and CDR2 SQIVND (reference sequence). CDR3 DNA sequence: TGTGCCAGTAGTATAGGGCACAGTACCTACAATGAGCAGTTCTTC. Its translation: CASSIGHSTYNEQFF.

This clonotype was seen at least ten times. This rearrangement joins TRBV11-2 to TRBJ2-1; TRBD1 might be the D (5 bases). Germline V CDR1 and CDR2: SGHAT, FQNNGV. The CDR3 covers 16 residues. The ends were cut back, 0 bases at V and 5 bases at J, with 14 bases in the middle. The CDR3 nucleotides are TGTGCCAGCAGCTTAGAGTCAGGCAGGGCCAACAATGAGCAGTTCTTC. It codes for CASSLESGRANNEQFF. Complete variable domain (other parts from reference TRBV11-2 and TRBJ2-1): EAGVAQSPRYKIIEKRQSVAFWCNPISGHATLYWYQQILGQGPKLLIQFQNNGVVDDSQLPKDRFSAERLKGVDSTLKIQPAKLEDSAVYLCASSLESGRANNEQFFGPGTRLTVL.

On this clonotype itself: An end of the junction differs from the germline gene, which may be a read error. The CDR3 is CASGFTDTRWIF. As DNA, the CDR3 is TGTGCTAGTGGTTTTACCGACACTAGGTGGATCTTT. This chain joins TRBV12-5 and TRBJ1-1; D ambiguous. Germline V CDR1 and CDR2: LGHNT, FRNRAP. CDR3 size: 12 residues.

The V gene is TRBV19, the J gene TRBJ2-2, with no clear D. The V gene's germline CDR1 is LNHDA and CDR2 SQIVND (reference sequence). V lost 3 bases and J 3 bases, leaving 8 bases between the germline ends. The CDR3 consists of 14 residues. The CDR3 region has the DNA TGTGCCAGTAGTATGGCTGGATACACCGGGGAGCTGTTTTTT. Translation: CASSMAGYTGELFF.

The chain joins TRBV15 to TRBJ2-1, with 9 nucleotides matching TRBD2. Looked up from germline, CDR1 is LNHNV and CDR2 is YYDKDF (reference sequence). The junction had 5 bases not matched to a gene; V was cut back by 1 base and J by 4 bases. The CDR3 runs 16 residues. As DNA, the CDR3 is TGTGCCACCAGCAGAGTAGCGGGGGCCACATACAATGAGCAGTTCTTC. Translation gives CATSRVAGATYNEQFF.

The J gene is TRBJ2-7, the V gene TRBV19, with D perhaps assigned TRBD1 or TRBD2 (5 bases each). Trimming left V 11 bases short and J 0 bases short, with 14 bases between. This CDR3 is built from 13 residues. Germline V lookup: CDR1 LNHDA, CDR2 SQIVND (reference sequence). CDR3 nucleotides: TGTGCCTCAGGACGGGGCCTCTCCTACGAGCAGTACTTC. This codes for CASGRGLSYEQYF.

This chain connects TRBV2 to TRBJ2-7; D gene uncertain. CDR3 length equals 12 residues. The germline V gene has CDR1 SNHLY and CDR2 FYNNEI. Trimming left V 3 bases short and J 5 bases short, with 8 bases between. The CDR3 here is CASSDLLDEQYF. CDR3 sequence (DNA): TGTGCCAGCAGTGACCTACTTGACGAGCAGTACTTC.

The chain recombines TRBV7-2 with TRBJ2-7, with D hard to call. Between the trimmed V and J ends, which lost 1 base and 6 bases, there was a span of 10 bases. The CDR3 loop spans 13 amino acids. Germline values: CDR1 SGHTA, CDR2 FQGNSA. The CDR3 is CASSLDRSAEQYF. In nucleotides, the CDR3 is TGTGCCAGCAGCTTAGACCGATCTGCCGAGCAGTACTTC.